These 5 T cell receptor beta chains came from one sample sequenced in a study of shared clonotypes between healthy human individuals. Only in-frame clones appear in the TCRdb table, and some are missing; sequencing was by immunoSEQ multiplex PCR. The repertoire holds about 600,000 clones, with roughly 97% as singletons. The source material was naive CD4+ T cells sorted from blood. Subset of the sample: CD45RA+ positively selected. Every receptor here comes from a woman in her 30s in good health.

The chain is built from TRBV6-4 and TRBJ1-2; possible D gene TRBD1, 5 bases. This CDR3 is 13 amino acids long. CDR1 and CDR2 (germline): MRHNA, SNTAGT. Deletions cut 5 bases from V and 4 bases from J, with 11 bases between. This CDR3 reads CASSSGLGYGYTF. For the CDR3, the DNA is TGTGCCAGCAGTTCGGGGCTGGGCTATGGCTACACCTTC.

The chain couples TRBV27 to TRBJ1-2; 8 bases align to TRBD1. Trimming took 5 bases from V and 2 from J; bases not matched to a gene: 10. Germline V lookup: CDR1 MNHEY, CDR2 SMNVEV (reference sequence). The CDR3 is 16 residues long. The CDR3 DNA follows: TGTGCCAGCAGTCCTCAGCAGCCAGGGGGCAACTATGGCTACACCTTC. This translates into CASSPQQPGGNYGYTF.

CDR3 protein: CASSEVIAGGSEQFF. In DNA, the CDR3 is TGCGCCAGCAGTGAGGTGATAGCGGGAGGTAGTGAGCAGTTCTTC. The V gene is TRBV10-1, the J gene TRBJ2-1, with TRBD2 matching over 10 bases. With V trimmed by 2 bases and J by 9 bases, 7 bases remained unmatched. There are 15 residues in the CDR3. In germline, CDR1 is WNHNN, CDR2 SYGVQD (reference sequence).

This clone was seen a single time. The V gene is TRBV7-2, the J gene TRBJ2-3; D is possibly TRBD1 or TRBD2 (5 bases each). V lost 8 bases to trimming and J lost 3 bases, with 9 bases between them. This CDR3 region has 12 residues. Germline V CDR1 and CDR2: SGHTA, FQGNSA. CDR3 in DNA: TGTGCCAGCCCTGAGGGGACAGATACGCAGTATTTT. It encodes CASPEGTDTQYF.

This clone was observed a single time. The chain employs TRBV29-1 and TRBJ2-7; 8 bases line up with TRBD2. Germline V gives CDR1 SQVTM, CDR2 ANQGSEA. The CDR3 sequence is 14 residues long. V shed 6 bases and J 2 bases; nucleotides not matched to a gene: 9. The CDR3 region is CSVSTSGGTYEQYF. CDR3 DNA sequence: TGCAGCGTCTCAACTAGCGGAGGAACCTACGAGCAGTACTTC.